The clone carrying this T cell receptor (beta chain) was detected ten times or more. The antigen is unknown. The TCR beta CDR3 regions underwent amplification using RNA transcripts as the source. A set of HTBI primers served as the primers for a first-round RT-PCR of the TCR CDR3. Using its own MiXCR run on the multiplex PCR reads, TCRdb lists one record per CDR3 protein. The sample yields some 560,000 distinct CDR3 sequences, around 15% seen once. This specimen comes from a study of T cells in Graves' hyperthyroidism and ophthalmopathy. General study findings and limits: The model's output predicted ophthalmopathy at a median of about 6.5 months prior to onset. Within blood appeared most thyroid clonotypes that had expanded above 0.001.

Germline CDR1 SEHNR, CDR2 FQNEAQ (reference sequence). The V and J ends lost 1 base and 4 bases, in that order; junction bases with no gene match: 9. The CDR3 has 17 residues. The TCR was taken from a woman aged 40 to 55 with Graves' hyperthyroidism. The chain is built from TRBV7-9 and TRBJ2-1; 8 nucleotides agree with TRBD2. Sequencing was carried out using blood. CDR3 amino acids: CASSLGSLAGRYNEQFF. CDR3 sequence (DNA): TGTGCCAGCAGCTTAGGATCCTTAGCGGGACGTTACAATGAGCAGTTCTTC. Full variable domain (missing parts from reference TRBV7-9 and TRBJ2-1): DTGVSQNPRHKITKRGQNVTFRCDPISEHNRLYWYRQTLGQGPEFLTYFQNEAQLEKSRLLSDRFSAERPKGSFSTLEIQRTEQGDSAMYLCASSLGSLAGRYNEQFFGPGTRLTVL.